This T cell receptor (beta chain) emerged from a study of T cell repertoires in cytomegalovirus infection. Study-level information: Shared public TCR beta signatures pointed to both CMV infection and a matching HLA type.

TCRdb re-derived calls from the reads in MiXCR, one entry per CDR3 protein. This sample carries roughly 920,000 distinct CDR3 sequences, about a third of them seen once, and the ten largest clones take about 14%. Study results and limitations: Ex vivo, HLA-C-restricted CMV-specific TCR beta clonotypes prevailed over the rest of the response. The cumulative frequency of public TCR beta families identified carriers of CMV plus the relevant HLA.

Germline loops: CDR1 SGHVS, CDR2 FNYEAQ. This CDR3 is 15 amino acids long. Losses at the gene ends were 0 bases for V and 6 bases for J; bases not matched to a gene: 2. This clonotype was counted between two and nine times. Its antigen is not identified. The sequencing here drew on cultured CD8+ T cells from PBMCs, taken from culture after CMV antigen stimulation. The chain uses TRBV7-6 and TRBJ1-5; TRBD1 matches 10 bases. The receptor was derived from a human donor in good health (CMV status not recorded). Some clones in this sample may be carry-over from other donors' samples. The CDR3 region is CASSLAGQGSQPQHF. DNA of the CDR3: TGTGCCAGCAGCTTAGCGGGACAGGGGAGTCAGCCCCAGCATTTT.